The source of this TCR beta chain is a study of cytomegalovirus exposure and HLA in healthy donors. General study findings and limits: Earlier analysis looked at TCR beta V segments, and most were productive about 90% or about 30% of the time. TCR sequences were mostly rare, though some public TCRs occurred in many donors. Relative to equally common others, HLA-associated TCR beta chains showed greater clonal expansion in a later analysis.

In the case of this clone: No antigen is known for it.

Both 60 Vbeta primers and 13 Jbeta primers went into the PCR. Measured with immunoSEQ multiplex PCR; TCRdb has only the in-frame clones, and not every one. The table has about 81,000 clones, 77% seen once. The source material was PBMCs. The receptor was isolated from a man between 45 and 60 years old in good health and CMV-seropositive.

In nucleotides, the CDR3 is TGTGCCAGCAGTTGGGTCGGGGGTGAAGCTTTCTTT. Amino acid sequence: CASSWVGGEAFF. The J gene is TRBJ1-1, the V gene TRBV7-3; tentatively, D is TRBD1 (5 bases). V gave up 6 bases and J gave up 7 bases, with 12 bases separating them. The CDR3 is made up of 12 amino acids. Germline V gives CDR1 SGHTA, CDR2 FQGTGA.